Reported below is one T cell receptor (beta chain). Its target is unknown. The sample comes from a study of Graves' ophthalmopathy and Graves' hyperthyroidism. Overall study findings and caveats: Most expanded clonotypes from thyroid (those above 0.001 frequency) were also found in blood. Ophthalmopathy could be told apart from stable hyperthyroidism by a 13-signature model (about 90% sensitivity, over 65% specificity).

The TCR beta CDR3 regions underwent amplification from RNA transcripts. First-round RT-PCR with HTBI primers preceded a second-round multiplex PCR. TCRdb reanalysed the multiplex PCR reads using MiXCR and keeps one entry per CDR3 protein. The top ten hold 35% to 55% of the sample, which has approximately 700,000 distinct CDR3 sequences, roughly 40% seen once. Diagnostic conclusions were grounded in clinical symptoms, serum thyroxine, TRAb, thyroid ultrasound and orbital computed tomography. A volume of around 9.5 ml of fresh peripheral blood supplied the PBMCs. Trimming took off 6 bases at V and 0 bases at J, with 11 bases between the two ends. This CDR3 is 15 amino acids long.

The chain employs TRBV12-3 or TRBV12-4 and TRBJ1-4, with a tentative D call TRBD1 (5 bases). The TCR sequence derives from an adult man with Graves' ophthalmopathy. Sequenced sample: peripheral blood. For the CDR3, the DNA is TGTGCCAGCAGGCCGACAGCCCCAACTAATGAAAAACTGTTTTTT. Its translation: CASRPTAPTNEKLFF.